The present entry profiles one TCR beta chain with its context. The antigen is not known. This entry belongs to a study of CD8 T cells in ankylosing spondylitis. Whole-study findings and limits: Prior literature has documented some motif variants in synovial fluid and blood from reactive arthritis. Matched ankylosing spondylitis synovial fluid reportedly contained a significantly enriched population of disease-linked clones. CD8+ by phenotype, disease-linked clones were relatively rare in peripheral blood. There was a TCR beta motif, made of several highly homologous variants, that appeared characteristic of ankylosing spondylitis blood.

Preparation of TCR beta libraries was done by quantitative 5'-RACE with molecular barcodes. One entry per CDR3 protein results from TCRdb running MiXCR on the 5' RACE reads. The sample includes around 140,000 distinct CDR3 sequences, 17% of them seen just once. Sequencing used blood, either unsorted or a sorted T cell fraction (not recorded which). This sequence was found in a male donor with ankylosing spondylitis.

The CDR3 coding sequence is TGCAGTGCTAGAAAGGCGGGAGGGTATGAGCAGTTCTTC. Its translation: CSARKAGGYEQFF. The V and J genes are TRBV20-1 and TRBJ2-1; the match to TRBD2 covers 9 bases. Germline loops: CDR1 DFQATT, CDR2 SNEGSKA (reference sequence). The CDR3 loop spans 13 amino acids. V was pared by 2 bases and J by 8 bases, with 4 bases of the junction left unmatched.